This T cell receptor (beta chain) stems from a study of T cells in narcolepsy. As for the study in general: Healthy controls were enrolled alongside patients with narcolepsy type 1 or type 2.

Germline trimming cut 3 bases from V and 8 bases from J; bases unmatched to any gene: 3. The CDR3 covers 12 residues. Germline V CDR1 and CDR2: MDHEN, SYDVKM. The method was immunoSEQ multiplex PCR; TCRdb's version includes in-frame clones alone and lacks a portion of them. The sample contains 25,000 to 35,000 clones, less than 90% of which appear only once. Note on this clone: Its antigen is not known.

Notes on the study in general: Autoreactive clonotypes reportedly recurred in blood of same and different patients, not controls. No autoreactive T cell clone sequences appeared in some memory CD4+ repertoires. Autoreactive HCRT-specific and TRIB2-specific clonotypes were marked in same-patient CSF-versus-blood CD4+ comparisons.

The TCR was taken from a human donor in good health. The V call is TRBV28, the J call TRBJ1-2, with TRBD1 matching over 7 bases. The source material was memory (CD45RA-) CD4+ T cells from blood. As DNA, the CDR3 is TGTGCCAGCAGTTTGACAGGGCGGGGCTACACCTTC. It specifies CASSLTGRGYTF.